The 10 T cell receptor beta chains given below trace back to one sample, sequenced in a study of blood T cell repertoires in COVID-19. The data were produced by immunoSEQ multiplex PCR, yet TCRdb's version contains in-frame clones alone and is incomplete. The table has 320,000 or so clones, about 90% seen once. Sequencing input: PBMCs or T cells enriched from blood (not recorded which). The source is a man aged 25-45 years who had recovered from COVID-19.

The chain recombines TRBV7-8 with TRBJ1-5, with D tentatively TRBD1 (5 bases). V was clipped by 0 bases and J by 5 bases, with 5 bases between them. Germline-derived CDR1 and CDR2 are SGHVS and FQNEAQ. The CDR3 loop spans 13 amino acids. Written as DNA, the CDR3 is TGTGCCAGCAGCTTAGCAGGGGATCAGCCCCAGCATTTT. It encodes CASSLAGDQPQHF. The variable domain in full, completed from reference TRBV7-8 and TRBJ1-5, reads GAGVSQSPRYKVAKRGQDVALRCDPISGHVSLFWYQQALGQGPEFLTYFQNEAQLDKSGLPSDRFFAERPEGSVSTLKIQRTQQEDSAVYLCASSLAGDQPQHFGDGTRLSIL.

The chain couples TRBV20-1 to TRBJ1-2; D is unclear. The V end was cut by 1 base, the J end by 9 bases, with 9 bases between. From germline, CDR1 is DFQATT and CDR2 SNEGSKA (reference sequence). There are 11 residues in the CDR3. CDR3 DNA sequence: TGCAGTGCTAGAGTGGAGGAGCGCTACACCTTC. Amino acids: CSARVEERYTF.

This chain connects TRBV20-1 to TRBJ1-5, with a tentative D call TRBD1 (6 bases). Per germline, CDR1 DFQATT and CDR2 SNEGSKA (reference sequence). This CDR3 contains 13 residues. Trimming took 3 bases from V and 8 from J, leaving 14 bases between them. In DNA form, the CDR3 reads TGCAGTGCTAGTCGGGACACCCTAAAGCCCCAGCATTTT. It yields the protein CSASRDTLKPQHF.

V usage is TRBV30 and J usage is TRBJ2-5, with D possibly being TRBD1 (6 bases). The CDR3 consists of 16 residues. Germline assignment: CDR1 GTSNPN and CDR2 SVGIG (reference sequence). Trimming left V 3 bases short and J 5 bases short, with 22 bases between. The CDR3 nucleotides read TGTGCCTGGAGCCGCCCCGGGACACCCGGCCTGGAGACCCAGTACTTC. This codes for CAWSRPGTPGLETQYF.

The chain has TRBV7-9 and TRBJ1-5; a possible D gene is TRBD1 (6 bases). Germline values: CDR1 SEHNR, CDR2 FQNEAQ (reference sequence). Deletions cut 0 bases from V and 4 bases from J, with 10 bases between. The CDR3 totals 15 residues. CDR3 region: CASSLAGTLNQPQHF. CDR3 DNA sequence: TGTGCCAGCAGCTTAGCCGGGACACTGAATCAGCCCCAGCATTTT.

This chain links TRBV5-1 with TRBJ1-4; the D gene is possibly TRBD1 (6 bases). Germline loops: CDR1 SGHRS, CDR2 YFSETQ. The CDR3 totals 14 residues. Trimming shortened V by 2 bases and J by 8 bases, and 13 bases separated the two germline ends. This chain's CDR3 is CASSFSGEGEKLFF. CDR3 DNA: TGCGCCAGCAGCTTTTCAGGGGAAGGGGAAAAACTGTTTTTT. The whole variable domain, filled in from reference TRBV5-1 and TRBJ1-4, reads KAGVTQTPRYLIKTRGQQVTLSCSPISGHRSVSWYQQTPGQGLQFLFEYFSETQRNKGNFPGRFSGRQFSNSRSEMNVSTLELGDSALYLCASSFSGEGEKLFFGSGTQLSVL.

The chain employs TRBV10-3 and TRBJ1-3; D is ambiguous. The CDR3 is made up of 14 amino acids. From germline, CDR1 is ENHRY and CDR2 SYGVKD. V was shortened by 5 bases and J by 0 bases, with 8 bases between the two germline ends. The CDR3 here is CAISQVLSGNTIYF. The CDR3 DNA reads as TGTGCCATCAGTCAGGTCCTCTCTGGAAACACCATATATTTT.

The CDR3 coding sequence is TGTGCCAGCAGCCCGGGACTAGCTAACACCGGGGAGCTGTTTTTT. Its translation: CASSPGLANTGELFF. The V call is TRBV9, the J call TRBJ2-2; 9 bases agree with TRBD2. This CDR3 comprises 15 residues. J was trimmed by 2 bases and V by 4 bases; bases with no gene match: 3. Germline V gives CDR1 SGDLS, CDR2 YYNGEE.

The CDR3 coding sequence is TGTGCCAGCAGTGAAAGAAGCACAGACCTCACAGATACGCAGTATTTT. Translation: CASSERSTDLTDTQYF. The chain carries TRBV2 and TRBJ2-3; D call uncertain. Germline CDR1 reads SNHLY; CDR2 reads FYNNEI. V lost 2 bases, J lost 2 bases, and 14 bases lay in between. CDR3 length: 16 residues.

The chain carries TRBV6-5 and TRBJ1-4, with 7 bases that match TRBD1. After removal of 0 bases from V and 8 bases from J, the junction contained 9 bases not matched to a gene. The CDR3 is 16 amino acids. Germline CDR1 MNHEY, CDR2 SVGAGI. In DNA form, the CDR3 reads TGTGCCAGCAGTTACTCGGGGGACAGCCGTGGGGAAAAACTGTTTTTT. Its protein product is CASSYSGDSRGEKLFF.